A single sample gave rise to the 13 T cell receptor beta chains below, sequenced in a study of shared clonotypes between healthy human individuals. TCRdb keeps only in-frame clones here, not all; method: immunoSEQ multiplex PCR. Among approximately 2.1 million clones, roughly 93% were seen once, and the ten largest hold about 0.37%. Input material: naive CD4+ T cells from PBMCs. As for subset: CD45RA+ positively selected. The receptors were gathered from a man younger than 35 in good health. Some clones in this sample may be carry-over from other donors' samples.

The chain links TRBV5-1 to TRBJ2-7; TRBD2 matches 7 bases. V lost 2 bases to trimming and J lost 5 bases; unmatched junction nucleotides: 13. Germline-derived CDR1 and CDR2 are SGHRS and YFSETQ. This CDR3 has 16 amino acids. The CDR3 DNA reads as TGCGCCAGCAGCTTCCTAAATCCTAGCGGAGGGGACGAGCAGTACTTC. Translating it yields CASSFLNPSGGDEQYF.

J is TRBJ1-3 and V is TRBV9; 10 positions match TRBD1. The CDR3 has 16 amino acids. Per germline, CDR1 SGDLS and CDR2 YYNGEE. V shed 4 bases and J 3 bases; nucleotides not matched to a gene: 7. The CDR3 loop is CASSYGQGDFGNTIYF. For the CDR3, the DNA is TGTGCCAGCAGCTATGGACAGGGGGACTTTGGAAACACCATATATTTT. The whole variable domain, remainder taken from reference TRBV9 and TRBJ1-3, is DSGVTQTPKHLITATGQRVTLRCSPRSGDLSVYWYQQSLDQGLQFLIQYYNGEERAKGNILERFSAQQFPDLHSELNLSSLELGDSALYFCASSYGQGDFGNTIYFGEGSWLTVV.

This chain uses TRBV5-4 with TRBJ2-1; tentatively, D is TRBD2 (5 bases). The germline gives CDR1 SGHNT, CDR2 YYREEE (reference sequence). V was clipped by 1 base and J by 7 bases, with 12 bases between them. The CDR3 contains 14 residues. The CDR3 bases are TGTGCCAGCAGCTTGTTGGCGGGTCAGAATGAGCAGTTCTTC. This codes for CASSLLAGQNEQFF.

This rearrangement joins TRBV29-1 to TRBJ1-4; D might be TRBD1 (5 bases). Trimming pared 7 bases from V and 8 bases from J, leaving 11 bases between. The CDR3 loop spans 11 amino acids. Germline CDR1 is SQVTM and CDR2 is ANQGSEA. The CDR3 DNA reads TGCAGCGCCGATTGGGGGGAAAAACTGTTTTTT. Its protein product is CSADWGEKLFF.

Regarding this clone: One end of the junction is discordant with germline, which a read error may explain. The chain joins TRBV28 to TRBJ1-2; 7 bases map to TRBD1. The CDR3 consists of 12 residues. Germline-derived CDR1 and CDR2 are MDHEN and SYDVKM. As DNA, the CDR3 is TGTGCCAGCAGTCCCCAAATTGGACAGGCGGGGTTC. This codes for CASSPQIGQAGF.

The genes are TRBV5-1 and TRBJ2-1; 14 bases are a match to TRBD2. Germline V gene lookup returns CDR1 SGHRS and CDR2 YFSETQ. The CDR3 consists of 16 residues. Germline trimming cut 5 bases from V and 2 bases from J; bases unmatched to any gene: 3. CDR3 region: CASRGTSGSPYNEQFF. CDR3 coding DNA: TGCGCCAGCAGAGGGACTAGCGGGAGTCCCTACAATGAGCAGTTCTTC.

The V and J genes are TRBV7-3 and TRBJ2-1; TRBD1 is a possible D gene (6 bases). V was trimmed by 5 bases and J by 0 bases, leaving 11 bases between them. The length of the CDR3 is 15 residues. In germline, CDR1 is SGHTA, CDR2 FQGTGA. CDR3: CASSQGRSSYNEQFF. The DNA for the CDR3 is TGTGCCAGCAGCCAGGGGAGAAGCTCCTACAATGAGCAGTTCTTC.

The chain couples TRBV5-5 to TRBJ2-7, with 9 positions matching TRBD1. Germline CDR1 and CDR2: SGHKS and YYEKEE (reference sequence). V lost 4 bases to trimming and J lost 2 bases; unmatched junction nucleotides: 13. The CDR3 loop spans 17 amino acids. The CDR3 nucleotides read TGTGCCAGCAGCGACCCGCCCCGGGACAGGGTAACCTACGAGCAGTACTTC. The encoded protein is CASSDPPRDRVTYEQYF.

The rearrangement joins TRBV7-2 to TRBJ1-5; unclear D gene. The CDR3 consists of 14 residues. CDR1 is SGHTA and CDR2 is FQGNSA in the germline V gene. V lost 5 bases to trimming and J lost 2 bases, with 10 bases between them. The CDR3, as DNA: TGTGCCAGCAGCAAGTCTCTGGGCAATCAGCCCCAGCATTTT. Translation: CASSKSLGNQPQHF.

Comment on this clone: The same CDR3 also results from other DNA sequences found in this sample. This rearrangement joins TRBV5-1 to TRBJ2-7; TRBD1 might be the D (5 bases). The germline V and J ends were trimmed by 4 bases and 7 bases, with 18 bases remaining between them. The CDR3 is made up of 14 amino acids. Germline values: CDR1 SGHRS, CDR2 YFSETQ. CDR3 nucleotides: TGCGCCAGCAGCCCCGACAGAGGATCTGGGGAGCAGTACTTC. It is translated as CASSPDRGSGEQYF.

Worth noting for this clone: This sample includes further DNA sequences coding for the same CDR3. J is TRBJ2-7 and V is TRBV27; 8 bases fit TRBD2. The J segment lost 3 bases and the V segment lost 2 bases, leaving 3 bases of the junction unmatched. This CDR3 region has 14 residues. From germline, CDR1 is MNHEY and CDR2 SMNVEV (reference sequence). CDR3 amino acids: CASSLRSGSYEQYF. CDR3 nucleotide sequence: TGTGCCAGCAGTTTACGCAGCGGGAGCTACGAGCAGTACTTC.

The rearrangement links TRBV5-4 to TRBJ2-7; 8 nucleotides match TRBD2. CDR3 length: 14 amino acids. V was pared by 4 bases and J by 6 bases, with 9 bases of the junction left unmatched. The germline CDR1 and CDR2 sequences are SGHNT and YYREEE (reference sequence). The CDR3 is CASSESGGAGEQYF. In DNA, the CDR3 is TGTGCCAGCAGCGAATCCGGGGGGGCGGGCGAGCAGTACTTC.

This chain's CDR3 is CASSDIREDWGSYEQYF. In DNA form, the CDR3 reads TGTGCCAGCAGTGACATCCGGGAGGACTGGGGTAGCTACGAGCAGTACTTC. The chain is built from TRBV6-1 and TRBJ2-7, with TRBD2 matching 7 bases. The CDR3 has 17 residues. In germline, CDR1 is MNHNS, CDR2 SASEGT. The J segment lost 3 bases and the V segment lost 3 bases, leaving 14 bases of the junction unmatched.